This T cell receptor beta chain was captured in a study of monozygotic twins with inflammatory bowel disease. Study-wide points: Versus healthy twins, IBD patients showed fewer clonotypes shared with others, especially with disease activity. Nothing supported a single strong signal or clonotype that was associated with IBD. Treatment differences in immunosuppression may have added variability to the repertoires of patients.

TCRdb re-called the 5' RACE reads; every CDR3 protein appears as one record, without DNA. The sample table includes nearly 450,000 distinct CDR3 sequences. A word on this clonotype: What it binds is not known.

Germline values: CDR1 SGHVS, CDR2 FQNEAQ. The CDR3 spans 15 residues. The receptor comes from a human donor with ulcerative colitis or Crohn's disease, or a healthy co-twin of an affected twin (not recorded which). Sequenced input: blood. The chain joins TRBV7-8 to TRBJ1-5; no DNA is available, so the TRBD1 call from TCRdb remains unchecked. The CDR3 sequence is CASSLSGIGNQPQHF.